This T cell receptor (beta chain) was sequenced during a study of draining lymph node invasion in breast cancer (TCRdb year 2020). About the full investigation: Histology and cytokeratin immunohistochemistry were used to diagnose nodal metastasis, and EpCAM/CD45 flow cytometry was used to confirm the diagnosis. In a separate targeted assay, bulk TCR-beta CDR3 sequencing compared sorted memory regulatory T cells and memory conventional CD4 T cells across breast cancer tissues. The separate targeted TCR sequencing included lymph nodes from five patients, and primary tumors were also sequenced for three of those five patients. From every patient, the primary tumor plus matched non-invaded and tumor-invaded tumor-draining lymph nodes were collected, and both Treg and Tconv subsets were profiled.

At the junction V is shortened by 0 bases and J by 0 bases, with 2 bases in between. The CDR3 holds 14 amino acids from the cysteine to the phenylalanine. Only CDR3 DNA remains: 42 bases, in frame from the first base. CDR1 and CDR2, per the germline V gene (reference sequence), are LNHNV and YYDKDF. Results the study describes overall, beyond this receptor: Some of the top 100 tumor clones were detected in invaded and non-invaded nodes, suggesting recirculation between tumor and draining nodes. Per tissue, roughly 12-22% of Treg TCRs were found to be shared with Tconvs, and this sharing was interpreted as suggesting peripheral Treg induction. TCRs shared between the Treg and Tconv subsets were viewed as suggestive of, but not proof of, a common clonal origin. Whether Treg conversion occurred in a given organ or whether converted Tregs recirculated between nodes and tumor could not be resolved from the data. Tracking of the top-100 tumor clones could be carried out in just two patients. In the targeted TCR-seq data, Tregs appeared to be more clonally expanded than Tconvs in all tissues, and lower diversity was found for both subsets in tumor than in lymph nodes.

The library was made by bulk RNA-seq. The sequencer was an Illumina HiSeq 2500. The original methods were these. For the separate targeted TCR-seq dataset, MiXCR version 2.1.5 with default parameters extracted and quantified CDR3 sequences from raw reads. The separate targeted TCR-seq dataset defined each TCR-beta clone by its combination of V gene, J gene and CDR3 sequence. In the separate targeted TCR-seq dataset, clones with fewer than three counts were removed, then only the 90% most strongly expressed clones per sample were retained. For each tissue in the separate targeted TCR-seq dataset, Treg-Tconv overlap was calculated by dividing the number of shared clones by the total number of Treg clones and multiplying by 100. The public reads were quality trimmed at Q25 with fastp and then assembled into clones with MiXCR by TCRdb, keeping productive beta chains. Each CDR3 protein gets just one entry, which takes the most common genes and DNA from the rows behind it. Clone size and V and J calls follow TCRdb, not the original study. Counted in this sample were around 2,500 distinct CDR3 sequences; about 88% of them appeared once. Around 1.4% of the sample rests with the top ten.

Memory conventional CD4 T cells were sorted as CD4+ CD45RA- CD25- cells. Tumor-draining lymph nodes were classified as non-invaded or invaded according to the absence or presence of metastatic tumor cells. T cells were pre-enriched with a Miltenyi Pan T Cell isolation kit before staining and sorting. Primary tumors were characterized by immunohistochemistry for estrogen receptor, progesterone receptor, HER2 and Ki-67. Within a few hours after surgery, fresh surgical tissue was processed by cutting the tissue into small fragments. Tissue fragments were enzymatically digested with Liberase TL plus DNase for about 20 minutes and filtered through a 40-micrometer strainer. After DAPI live/dead staining, cells were sorted on a BD FACS Aria II at roughly 97-99% purity. Sorted cells were lysed in TCL buffer and RNA was purified with a Norgen Single Cell RNA purification kit including DNase treatment. A word on this clonotype: It has no known antigen specificity. No much larger clone is present one base from it, and per-base qualities are unavailable.

The V and J segments used are TRBV15 and TRBJ2-2, with the D gene too uncertain to name. This clonotype was obtained from a female donor with luminal breast cancer. Source material: sorted memory CD4+ effector T cells from a lymph node. The cell subset or site label, read with the paper, signifies: CD45RA-negative sorted CD4+ T cells (memory Tconv or effector/memory Treg). In nucleotides, the sequence is TGTGCCACCAGCAGAGAGACGAACACCGGGGAGCTGTTTTTT. Its translation reads: CATSRETNTGELFF.